The source of this TCR beta chain is a study of cytotoxic CD8 clonotypes in ibrutinib-treated CLL. Using immunoSEQ multiplex PCR, the repertoire was profiled, and TCRdb retains in-frame clones only, with some absent. The sample lists about 140,000 clones, 77% seen once, with approximately 28% in the top ten. V was cut by 3 bases and J by 0 bases, with 9 bases left in between. This CDR3 contains 14 residues. Germline V gene data show CDR1 as LNHDA and CDR2 as SQIVND (reference sequence). This sequence originates from a human donor with chronic lymphocytic leukemia. V and J are TRBV19 and TRBJ2-7; D may be TRBD2 (6 bases). The starting material was PBMCs, obtained after 12 months of ibrutinib treatment. The CDR3 DNA reads TGTGCCAGTAGTATGTCCGGGAGCTCCTACGAGCAGTACTTC. Translation: CASSMSGSSYEQYF.